The clone carrying this TCR beta chain was detected only once. Its cognate antigen is unknown. This sample is drawn from a study of OX40 agonist ivuxolimab in advanced cancers. Turning to the study itself: Administration of intravenous ivuxolimab to patients occurred every 2 weeks at 0.01 to 10 mg/kg. Partial response was recorded in three patients: one hepatocellular carcinoma and two cutaneous melanoma cases.

Systemic immunosuppression or autoimmune disease history was grounds to exclude patients. Repertoires were generated with immunoSEQ multiplex PCR, while TCRdb's copy carries only in-frame clones and drops some. Among 57,000 or so clones listed, around 87% were seen once. Broader study findings: Expanded peripheral T-cell antigen specificity went undetermined.

The source of this sequence is an adult with an advanced solid tumor such as melanoma, head and neck, liver or kidney cancer. The starting material was CD4+ or CD8+ T cells sorted from blood, obtained in a trial of the OX40 agonist ivuxolimab.

CDR3: CASRRTGINYGYTF. CDR3 nucleotides: TGTGCCAGCAGACGGACAGGGATTAACTATGGCTACACCTTC. This chain links TRBV6-6 with TRBJ1-2; 8 positions match TRBD1. Germline V gene sequence: CDR1 MNHNY, CDR2 SVGAGI (reference sequence). The CDR3 runs to 14 residues. The junction had 4 bases not matched to a gene; V was cut back by 6 bases and J by 1 base.